A single sample is the source of the 23 T cell receptor beta chains below, sequenced in a study of T-cell reconstitution after alpha-beta-depleted transplantation in children. TCRbeta library preparation incorporated unique molecular identifiers. TCRdb fed the PCR reads into MiXCR, producing one record per CDR3 protein. The sample lists 200,000 to 250,000 distinct CDR3 sequences; about 8.8% were seen once. The sequencing here drew on PBMCs from the stem cell graft donor, taken from the stem cell graft. All receptors come from a human donor who donated a stem cell graft to a child with SCID.

Ten or more counts support this clonotype. The chain is built from TRBV12-3 or TRBV12-4 and TRBJ2-1; 8 bases align to TRBD1. V lost 6 bases to trimming and J lost 4 bases; unmatched junction nucleotides: 8. CDR3 length equals 15 residues. The CDR3 DNA reads TGTGCCAGCAGCCACGGGACAGGACCGTACAATGAGCAGTTCTTC. This encodes CASSHGTGPYNEQFF.

In its sample, this clonotype was seen many times. This chain connects TRBV14 to TRBJ1-2, with D possibly matching TRBD1 (5 bases). Germline-derived CDR1 and CDR2 are SGHDN and FVKESK. Trimming cost V 0 bases and J 8 bases, with 16 bases left between them. The CDR3 spans 15 residues. The CDR3 loop is CASSQDVGGRGGYTF. The CDR3 DNA follows: TGTGCCAGCAGCCAAGATGTCGGAGGCCGGGGGGGCTACACCTTC. The full variable domain, its missing parts supplied by reference TRBV14 and TRBJ1-2, is EAGVTQFPSHSVIEKGQTVTLRCDPISGHDNLYWYRRVMGKEIKFLLHFVKESKQDESGMPNNRFLAERTGGTYSTLKVQPAELEDSGVYFCASSQDVGGRGGYTFGSGTRLTVV.

This clonotype was recorded many times. The rearrangement links TRBV11-1 to TRBJ2-3; tentatively, D is TRBD2 (5 bases). CDR1 and CDR2 (germline): SGHAT, FQDESV (reference sequence). The CDR3 is 19 amino acids. V was shortened by 4 bases and J by 1 base, with 24 bases between the two germline ends. CDR3 in DNA: TGTGCCAGCAGCTACGAAATTTCCTTTCGGGGAACGGGCACAGATACGCAGTATTTT. Translating it yields CASSYEISFRGTGTDTQYF.

The table lists this clonotype with many counts. The chain couples TRBV7-9 to TRBJ2-7; possible D gene TRBD2, 5 bases. In germline, CDR1 is SEHNR, CDR2 FQNEAQ (reference sequence). V was cut by 4 bases and J by 2 bases, with 9 bases left in between. The CDR3 is 13 amino acids. CDR3: CASSSSGAYEQYF. In nucleotides, the CDR3 is TGTGCCAGCAGCTCGTCCGGGGCCTACGAGCAGTACTTC.

The chain joins TRBV14 to TRBJ1-2, with D unresolved. In germline, CDR1 is SGHDN, CDR2 FVKESK. The CDR3 totals 14 residues. V gave up 0 bases and J gave up 4 bases, with 9 bases separating them. The CDR3, as DNA: TGTGCCAGCAGCCAAGAAAACAGACCCTATGGCTACACCTTC. This gives the protein CASSQENRPYGYTF.

The sample holds many counts of this clonotype. V gene TRBV27 combines with J gene TRBJ1-2; TRBD1 agrees at 11 bases. Germline CDR1 reads MNHEY; CDR2 reads SMNVEV (reference sequence). Trimming cost V 5 bases and J 3 bases; bases outside gene matches: 5. The length of the CDR3 is 15 residues. CDR3 sequence (DNA): TGTGCCAGCAGTGCCTGGACAGGGGGCGACTATGGCTACACCTTC. Its translation is CASSAWTGGDYGYTF.

This clonotype was counted many times. The gene calls are TRBV7-9 and TRBJ1-1; D is uncertain. CDR3 length equals 11 residues. V lost 6 bases to trimming and J lost 7 bases, with 9 bases between them. Germline V gene lookup returns CDR1 SEHNR and CDR2 FQNEAQ (reference sequence). CDR3 bases: TGTGCCAGCAGTAATTGGAGTGAAGCTTTCTTT. Protein: CASSNWSEAFF.

Ten or more counts support this clonotype. A read error may produce the germline difference seen at one junction end. The V and J genes are TRBV2 and TRBJ2-2, with D possibly called TRBD1 or TRBD2 (5 bases each). CDR1 is SNHLY, CDR2 FYNNEI, per germline. The CDR3 loop spans 15 amino acids. This CDR3 reads CASTLRGDGAGELFF. In DNA, the CDR3 is TGTGCTAGCACTCTCCGAGGGGATGGGGCCGGGGAGCTGTTTTTT.

This clonotype has ten or more counts. The rearrangement joins TRBV4-3 to TRBJ2-7; the match to TRBD2 covers 10 bases. The V and J ends lost 0 bases and 2 bases, in that order; junction bases with no gene match: 1. The CDR3 loop spans 15 amino acids. Germline CDR1 and CDR2: LGHNA and YSLEER. The CDR3 sequence: CASSQDLAGAYEQYF. The CDR3 DNA sequence: TGCGCCAGCAGCCAAGATCTAGCGGGGGCCTACGAGCAGTACTTC.

This clonotype has ten or more counts. V gene TRBV2 combines with J gene TRBJ2-1; the D gene is possibly TRBD1 (5 bases). The CDR3 consists of 13 residues. CDR1 SNHLY and CDR2 FYNNEI come from the germline V gene. Trimming pared 6 bases from V and 4 bases from J, leaving 10 bases between. The DNA for the CDR3 is TGTGCCAGCAGGGGGCAGCCATACAATGAGCAGTTCTTC. As protein: CASRGQPYNEQFF.

This clonotype was seen many times. The chain employs TRBV3-1 and TRBJ1-2; D gene uncertain. The CDR3 contains 16 residues. CDR1 and CDR2 (germline): LGHDT, YNNKEL (reference sequence). Deletions cut 0 bases from V and 1 base from J, with 12 bases between. CDR3: CASSQDIAVFNYGYTF. CDR3 sequence (DNA): TGTGCCAGCAGCCAAGATATCGCGGTTTTTAACTATGGCTACACCTTC. The full variable domain, with the rest looked up from reference TRBV3-1 and TRBJ1-2, is DTAVSQTPKYLVTQMGNDKSIKCEQNLGHDTMYWYKQDSKKFLKIMFSYNNKELIINETVPNRFSPKSPDKAHLNLHINSLELGDSAVYFCASSQDIAVFNYGYTFGSGTRLTVV.

This clonotype has at least ten counts. J is TRBJ2-4 and V is TRBV27; 11 bases are a match to TRBD2. The J segment lost 0 bases and the V segment lost 5 bases, leaving 6 bases of the junction unmatched. This CDR3 is 17 amino acids long. CDR1 is MNHEY, CDR2 SMNVEV, per germline (reference sequence). CDR3 DNA sequence: TGTGCCAGCAGTAGGCTAGCGGGGGGCTTAGCCAAAAACATTCAGTACTTC. Amino acids: CASSRLAGGLAKNIQYF.

This clonotype was detected ten times or more. The chain links TRBV12-5 to TRBJ1-5, with D uncertain. The V end was cut by 2 bases, the J end by 3 bases, with 17 bases between. Per germline, CDR1 LGHNT and CDR2 FRNRAP. The CDR3 runs to 17 residues. CDR3: CASGLFPAAGDNQPQHF. In nucleotides, the CDR3 is TGTGCTAGTGGTTTGTTTCCCGCCGCTGGTGACAATCAGCCCCAGCATTTT.

This clonotype was counted ten times or more. This rearrangement joins TRBV7-9 to TRBJ2-2; 10 nucleotides agree with TRBD1. CDR1 is SEHNR and CDR2 is FQNEAQ in the germline V gene (reference sequence). The CDR3 extends over 13 amino acids. V dropped 10 bases and J dropped 5; count of bases not matched to a gene: 4. The CDR3 reads CAKGQGKTGELFF. DNA for the CDR3: TGTGCCAAGGGACAGGGGAAGACCGGGGAGCTGTTTTTT.

This clonotype came up many times. This chain connects TRBV6-1 to TRBJ2-2; 7 nucleotides line up with TRBD2. The germline CDR1 and CDR2 sequences are MNHNS and SASEGT. This CDR3 spans 16 amino acids. V shed 6 bases, J shed 0 bases, and the junction held 7 bases outside the gene matches. The CDR3 protein is CASRGREGPNTGELFF. For the CDR3, the DNA is TGTGCCAGCAGGGGGAGGGAGGGCCCGAACACCGGGGAGCTGTTTTTT.

This clonotype came up many times. The J gene is TRBJ1-5, the V gene TRBV6-5, with a weak D call TRBD1 (5 bases). The CDR3 contains 14 residues. The V and J ends lost 8 bases and 11 bases respectively, with 22 bases between them. Germline CDR1 reads MNHEY; CDR2 reads SVGAGI. The CDR3 spells CASASPNTGNSQHF. The DNA for the CDR3 is TGTGCCAGCGCAAGCCCCAACACAGGAAACTCCCAGCATTTT.

This clonotype has ten or more counts. This chain connects TRBV6-1 to TRBJ2-2; D may be TRBD1 (6 bases). V was clipped by 4 bases and J by 5 bases, with 14 bases between them. Germline V gene sequence: CDR1 MNHNS, CDR2 SASEGT. This CDR3 comprises 15 residues. The CDR3 region is CASSADRRRTGELFF. CDR3 nucleotide sequence: TGTGCCAGCAGTGCAGACAGGCGAAGGACCGGGGAGCTGTTTTTT.

This clonotype was recorded many times. The rearrangement joins TRBV9 to TRBJ1-3; TRBD1 is a possible D gene (6 bases). Trimming took off 3 bases at V and 4 bases at J, with 14 bases between the two ends. Germline CDR1 is SGDLS and CDR2 is YYNGEE. There are 15 residues in the CDR3. CDR3: CASSGDTAPGNTIYF. The CDR3 DNA reads TGTGCCAGCAGCGGGGACACGGCCCCAGGAAACACCATATATTTT.

This clonotype has ten or more counts. The chain employs TRBV11-2 and TRBJ1-4, with 9 bases matching TRBD1. With 0 bases clipped from V and 8 bases from J, the junction kept 4 bases outside the gene matches. CDR3 length equals 15 residues. Germline CDR1 and CDR2: SGHAT and FQNNGV. The CDR3 loop reads CASSLDTGGAEKLFF. The CDR3 region has the DNA TGTGCCAGCAGCTTAGATACAGGGGGCGCCGAAAAACTGTTTTTT.

The V call is TRBV12-3 or TRBV12-4, the J call TRBJ2-5; D uncertain. V lost 4 bases, J lost 6 bases, and 9 bases lay in between. The CDR3 totals 12 residues. The CDR3 DNA reads TGTGCCAGCAGTTCCGATATGCAGACCCAGTACTTC. Translation: CASSSDMQTQYF.

This clonotype was picked up many times. The chain recombines TRBV5-1 with TRBJ2-2, with unresolved D. V was pared by 0 bases and J by 5 bases, with 8 bases between. CDR1 SGHRS and CDR2 YFSETQ come from the germline V gene. This CDR3 spans 14 amino acids. CDR3 sequence (DNA): TGCGCCAGCAGCTTGGAAGGTGGGACCGGGGAGCTGTTTTTT. It is translated as CASSLEGGTGELFF.

This clonotype was seen ten or more times. The chain recombines TRBV29-1 with TRBJ2-2; a possible D gene is TRBD2 (6 bases). CDR3 length: 12 amino acids. The germline V and J ends were trimmed by 4 bases and 5 bases, with 8 bases remaining between them. Germline assignment: CDR1 SQVTM and CDR2 ANQGSEA. DNA of the CDR3: TGCAGCGTTGGGGGGGAGACCGGGGAGCTGTTTTTT. Its protein product is CSVGGETGELFF.

This clonotype has only a few counts. The chain uses TRBV30 and TRBJ2-5; 10 bases match TRBD1. V lost 5 bases to trimming and J lost 3 bases; unmatched junction nucleotides: 3. Germline V lookup: CDR1 GTSNPN, CDR2 SVGIG (reference sequence). The CDR3 is 13 amino acids. The CDR3 region has the DNA TGTGCCTGGGGACAGGGGGGTAAAGAGACCCAGTACTTC. This encodes CAWGQGGKETQYF.